Listed below are T cell receptor beta chains from one sample, sequenced in a study of coeliac disease. Sequencing used immunoSEQ multiplex PCR; TCRdb keeps in-frame clones, though not all of them. The sample carries roughly 7,300 clones, 63% recorded once. Sequencing used lamina propria lymphocytes from the gut. The receptors originated from a woman aged 55-69 years with active celiac disease. Both conserved end residues are part of each CDR3. Each record gives: V gene, D gene, clone size, J gene, CDR3 length, CDR3 DNA, CDR3 protein. A D gene is named only where the DNA matches it firmly. Some rows have no size entry. The others give once, few or many, or a class for an expanded clone.

v_gene: TRBV9; d_gene: NA; abundance: NA; j_gene: TRBJ2-3; len: 13; CDR3nt: TGTGCCAGCAGCGCCGGACTTCCAGATACGCAGTATTTT; CDR3aa: CASSAGLPDTQYF
v_gene: TRBV27; d_gene: TRBD2; abundance: NA; j_gene: TRBJ2-7; len: 16; CDR3nt: TGTGCCAGCAGTTTATACCCGACTAGCGGGAAAGGCGAGCAGTACTTC; CDR3aa: CASSLYPTSGKGEQYF
v_gene: TRBV5-4; d_gene: TRBD1; abundance: NA; j_gene: TRBJ1-1; len: 13; CDR3nt: TGTGCCACTCAACAGGGGGTGGCCGGTGAAGCTTTCTTT; CDR3aa: CATQQGVAGEAFF
v_gene: TRBV19; d_gene: NA; abundance: few; j_gene: TRBJ2-7; len: 12; CDR3nt: TGTGCCAGTAGCGAGGGAAACTACGAGCAGTACTTC; CDR3aa: CASSEGNYEQYF
v_gene: TRBV27; d_gene: TRBD2; abundance: medium-sized; j_gene: TRBJ2-7; len: 17; CDR3nt: TGTGCCAGCAGTTTACAGTATGGCGGGGGAAGCTCCTACGAGCAGTACTTC; CDR3aa: CASSLQYGGGSSYEQYF
v_gene: TRBV6-5; d_gene: TRBD2; abundance: NA; j_gene: TRBJ2-3; len: 13; CDR3nt: TGTGCCAGCAGGCCAATTAGCGGGATGACGCAGTATTTT; CDR3aa: CASRPISGMTQYF
v_gene: TRBV10-3; d_gene: TRBD1; abundance: NA; j_gene: TRBJ2-7; len: 15; CDR3nt: TGTGCCATCAGTGAGGCAAGACAGGGCCCCAACGAGCAGTACTTC; CDR3aa: CAISEARQGPNEQYF
v_gene: TRBV7-3; d_gene: NA; abundance: NA; j_gene: TRBJ2-7; len: 15; CDR3nt: TGTGCCAGCAGCTTCGCCCCGGGACTTCCCTACGAGCAGTACTTC; CDR3aa: CASSFAPGLPYEQYF
v_gene: TRBV4-2; d_gene: NA; abundance: NA; j_gene: TRBJ2-3; len: 16; CDR3nt: TGTGCCAGCAGCCAAGATAGAGCCCGCAACACAGATACGCAGTATTTT; CDR3aa: CASSQDRARNTDTQYF
v_gene: TRBV27; d_gene: NA; abundance: NA; j_gene: TRBJ1-5; len: 14; CDR3nt: TGTGCCAGCAGTTTGGAGGGAGTTGGTCAGCCCCAGCATTTT; CDR3aa: CASSLEGVGQPQHF
v_gene: TRBV11-2; d_gene: NA; abundance: few; j_gene: TRBJ2-7; len: 16; CDR3nt: TGTGCCAGCAGCTTAGCCCGGCGACTAGGTTCCTACGAGCAGTACTTC; CDR3aa: CASSLARRLGSYEQYF